This T cell receptor (beta chain) was captured by sequencing in a study of CD8+ T cells in alopecia areata. General observations from the study: Sequencing of scalp samples also captures resident alphabeta T cells of normal skin.

Extracted RNA was reverse transcribed into cDNA, the sequencing template. Produced via immunoSEQ multiplex PCR; TCRdb's table is partial and in-frame only. This table holds 35,000 to 50,000 clones, more than 90% found once. Stated treatment: oral pan-JAK inhibitor, 5-10 mg twice daily. The CDR3 sequence is 14 residues long. V lost 1 base and J lost 1, with 7 bases in between. CDR1 and CDR2 from the germline V gene are SEHNR and FQNEAQ (reference sequence). As to this clone: Its target is not known.

The specimen was CD8+ T cells sorted from blood, collected at week 24, from a patient treated with tofacitinib. V is TRBV7-9 and J is TRBJ2-5, with unresolved D. The source of this sequence is a human donor with alopecia areata. CDR3 DNA sequence: TGTGCCAGCAGCTTAGAATCGGCCCAAGAGACCCAGTACTTC. It specifies CASSLESAQETQYF.